This TCR beta chain derives from a study of OX40 agonist ivuxolimab in advanced cancers. Some clones are missing from TCRdb's copy, which holds only in-frame ones; the method was immunoSEQ multiplex PCR. The sample records 20,000 to 25,000 clones, more than 75% being singletons. Germline CDR1 is MGHRA and CDR2 is YSYEKL. The CDR3 totals 14 residues. With 4 bases removed from V and 2 bases from J, the gap between germline ends came to 11 bases. The receptor was isolated from an adult with an advanced solid tumor such as melanoma, head and neck, liver or kidney cancer. The starting material was CD4+ or CD8+ T cells sorted from blood, obtained in a trial of the OX40 agonist ivuxolimab. The V gene is TRBV4-1, the J gene TRBJ1-2; no reliable D call. CDR3 in amino acids: CASSPPEANYGYTF. In DNA, the CDR3 is TGCGCCAGCAGCCCCCCAGAAGCGAACTATGGCTACACCTTC.